The present T cell receptor beta chain was sequenced within a study of blood T cells in healthy people across ages (dated by TCRdb to the mid-2010s). Background for the entire study: In model experiments, template switching captured about one uniquely barcoded TCR beta cDNA molecule for every two T cells. Age-related changes in TCR beta repertoire diversity were measured in the study by deep sequencing normalized with unique cDNA molecular identifiers. Donors were grouped into four age groups: young (average roughly 15 years), middle-aged (roughly 37), aged (62) and long-lived (about 82). To avoid experimental bias, donors of different ages were distributed randomly across sequencing lanes. The study analyzed two additional independent replicas of 1 million unique cDNA reads from the same blood draw for two donors, one aged 18 to 30 and one aged 80 or older. What the authors observed across the whole study: Estimates of total diversity based on one million sequenced T cells were regarded as lower bounds and as underestimates. Because profiling used bulk unsorted PBMCs, naive and antigen-experienced compartments could not be compared conclusively. Observed TCR beta diversity per million T cells fell roughly linearly with age, and a significant reduction was already apparent by age roughly 40. The CMV infection status of donors was not known, potentially confounding age-related changes in expanded clonotypes. The percentage of naive T cells measured by flow cytometry correlated strongly with observed TCR beta diversity. Compared with the aged group, the long-lived group had more naive CD4+ T cells, fewer expanded clones and increased TCR diversity, suggesting age selection.

A remark on this clonotype: Its antigen is currently not known. Nothing much larger sits one base from this clone, and base qualities are not available.

V and J are truncated by 6 bases and 8 bases respectively, leaving an intervening sequence of 10 bases. The CDR3 starts with the cysteine, ends with the phenylalanine, and has 11 residues. The read is trimmed to its CDR3 DNA, 33 bases read in frame from base 1. The germline V gene specifies SNHLY as CDR1 and FYNNEI as CDR2. Library creation used 5' RACE. Sequenced using an Illumina HiSeq 2500. A second roughly 6 to 11 cycle PCR used a sample-barcoded 5' primer and a J-beta primer mix. Each TCR beta cDNA molecule received a unique molecular identifier from a template-switch 5' adaptor carrying 12 random nucleotides. Each sample yielded at least 2.5 million CDR3-containing paired-end reads. The Mint cDNA synthesis kit, primed by a TRBC-specific oligonucleotide, was used to synthesize first-strand cDNA from all RNA. Following uracil-DNA glycosylase treatment, all cDNA underwent a first 18-cycle PCR with the universal primers M1SS and BC2_uni_R. As for the authors' bioinformatics: For normalization, 1 million high-quality reads, each with a distinct molecular identifier, were randomly selected from each sample. Instead of being binned into consensus sequences, reads with shared molecular identifiers were discarded. MiTCR, run with a Q25 quality threshold and the strictest error-elimination algorithm, handled CDR3 identification, clonotype clustering and error correction. A nonparametric unseen species model with Euler transformation was used to estimate a lower bound on total TCR beta diversity. In-frame beta chains were kept once TCRdb had trimmed the public reads at Q25 with fastp and called clones with MiXCR. Each record represents a unique CDR3 protein, reported with the most common genes and DNA among its rows. It is TCRdb's table, rather than the study itself, that gives the V and J calls and clone size. The sample has 800,000 to 1,000,000 distinct CDR3 sequences on record, about 48% of them singletons. Together, the top ten hold about an eighth of the sample.

Systemically healthy Caucasian individuals from Russia, approximately 39 in total and aged about 6 to 95 years, were included as donors. Approximately 10 milliliters of peripheral blood were collected from each donor into EDTA-treated Vacutainer tubes. Ficoll-Paque density-gradient centrifugation was used to isolate PBMCs, with at least 7 million obtained per sample. Trizol reagent was used to extract total RNA from PBMCs, with at least 6 micrograms per sample. The percentages of naive CD45RAhigh/CD27high T cells were determined by flow cytometry on a PBMC aliquot from every donor. Material: blood. The clonotype comes from a man between 25 and 39 years old in good health. The chain is made from TRBV2 and TRBJ1-2, with the D segment identity uncertain. The sequenced DNA is TGTGCCAGCAGACCTCTACGCGGCTACACCTTC. It encodes CASRPLRGYTF.